This T cell receptor (beta chain) was documented in a study of blood T cell repertoires in COVID-19. Assay used: immunoSEQ multiplex PCR; TCRdb lists only in-frame clones, some missing. The sample lists roughly 150,000 clones, around 84% occurring once. This clone was counted between two and nine times. Sequencing input: PBMCs or T cells enriched from blood (not recorded which). This receptor was obtained from a woman aged 45-60 years who had recovered from COVID-19.

CDR3 protein: CASSVVQGDNEQFF. The CDR3 region has the DNA TGTGCCAGCAGCGTCGTCCAGGGGGACAATGAGCAGTTCTTC. The chain is built from TRBV5-8 and TRBJ2-1, with TRBD1 matching over 7 bases. This CDR3 has 14 amino acids. Losses at the gene ends were 4 bases for V and 5 bases for J; bases not matched to a gene: 6. Germline CDR1 reads SGHTS; CDR2 reads YDEGEE.